These 17 T cell receptor beta chains were sequenced from one sample in a study of blood T cell repertoires in COVID-19. Generated by immunoSEQ multiplex PCR, the TCRdb table keeps only in-frame clones and is missing some. The sample includes more than 100,000 clones, nearly 90% seen only once; the top ten take approximately 3.1%. The sequenced material came from peripheral blood. The source of these receptors is a man in his fifties in a cohort sampled during active COVID-19.

This chain connects TRBV7-9 to TRBJ2-4, with TRBD1 matching over 8 bases. The CDR3 loop spans 15 amino acids. Germline CDR1 and CDR2: SEHNR and FQNEAQ (reference sequence). Trimming cost V 5 bases and J 4 bases; bases outside gene matches: 7. The CDR3 coding sequence is TGTGCCAGCAGCCCCCGGACAGGGAGTAAAAACATTCAGTACTTC. This translates into CASSPRTGSKNIQYF.

This chain uses TRBV6-6 with TRBJ2-3; D perhaps matches TRBD1 (5 bases). Germline CDR1 and CDR2: MNHNY and SVGAGI (reference sequence). V lost 0 bases and J 1 base, leaving 5 bases between the germline ends. The CDR3 extends over 14 amino acids. DNA for the CDR3: TGTGCCAGCAGTTACTCAGGGGGCACAGATACGCAGTATTTT. This sequence encodes CASSYSGGTDTQYF.

The chain carries TRBV6-4 and TRBJ2-1; 12 nucleotides match TRBD2. Germline V gives CDR1 MRHNA, CDR2 SNTAGT. V shed 6 bases, J shed 1 base, and the junction held 4 bases outside the gene matches. CDR3 length equals 16 residues. The CDR3 DNA reads as TGTGCCAGCAGCTTACTAGCGGGGGGTTCCTACAATGAGCAGTTCTTC. Its translation: CASSLLAGGSYNEQFF.

The chain uses TRBV4-1 and TRBJ2-6, with 9 bases lining up with TRBD1. The CDR3 has 20 amino acids. Per the germline V gene, CDR1 is MGHRA and CDR2 is YSYEKL. Trimming removed 1 base from V and 0 bases from J; junction bases left unmatched: 10. CDR3 DNA: TGCGCCAGCAGCCAAGGGGCTTGGGACAGGGTGAGCTCTGGGGCCAACGTCCTGACTTTC. This sequence encodes CASSQGAWDRVSSGANVLTF.

The V call is TRBV4-2, the J call TRBJ2-3; TRBD2 matches 8 bases. The CDR3 consists of 16 residues. The germline V gene encodes CDR1 LGHNA and CDR2 YNFKEQ. With V trimmed by 3 bases and J by 5 bases, 10 bases remained unmatched. The CDR3 nucleotides read TGTGCCAGCAGCCAGGCGGGGGTAGCGGGGCTAGATACGCAGTATTTT. Its protein product is CASSQAGVAGLDTQYF.

J is TRBJ2-1 and V is TRBV7-9; 10 nucleotides line up with TRBD1. Germline V gene sequence: CDR1 SEHNR, CDR2 FQNEAQ (reference sequence). The V and J ends lost 3 bases and 11 bases, in that order; junction bases with no gene match: 10. This CDR3 has 15 residues. The CDR3 coding sequence is TGTGCCAGCAGCTTTACCGGGACAGGGGAGAGCAAGCAGTTCTTC. Residues: CASSFTGTGESKQFF.

This sequence joins TRBV5-4 and TRBJ2-3; 9 nucleotides agree with TRBD1. Germline V CDR1 and CDR2: SGHNT, YYREEE (reference sequence). This CDR3 contains 14 residues. V trimming: 4 bases; J trimming: 5 bases; junction bases outside the gene matches: 5. The CDR3 loop is CASSDGQGRDTQYF. DNA of the CDR3: TGTGCCAGCAGCGACGGACAGGGGAGAGATACGCAGTATTTT.

The chain is built from TRBV10-3 and TRBJ2-5, with TRBD2 matching 14 bases. CDR3 length: 14 residues. Germline trimming cut 10 bases from V and 5 bases from J; bases unmatched to any gene: 6. Germline values: CDR1 ENHRY, CDR2 SYGVKD. CDR3 sequence reads: CATGTSGGGETQYF. The CDR3 region has the DNA TGTGCCACCGGGACTAGCGGGGGTGGGGAGACCCAGTACTTC.

The chain couples TRBV23-1 to TRBJ1-5; 8 positions agree with TRBD1. TRBV23-1 is recorded as an ORF, its role being uncertain. With 10 bases clipped from V and 0 bases from J, the junction kept 11 bases outside the gene matches. The CDR3 spans 16 residues. CDR3 in DNA: TGCGCCAAAGTCATAGGCCAGGGGGCTAGCAATCAGCCCCAGCATTTT. It specifies CAKVIGQGASNQPQHF.

This clone was seen a single time. This chain connects TRBV12-3 or TRBV12-4 to TRBJ2-2; D is undetermined. The V gene lost 8 bases and the J gene lost 4 bases, with 5 bases spanning the gap. The CDR3 has 11 amino acids. In DNA, the CDR3 is TGTGCCAGCGGGCTCACCGGGGAGCTGTTTTTT. This codes for CASGLTGELFF.

The chain uses TRBV24-1 and TRBJ2-5; a weak D match, TRBD1 (5 bases). The CDR3 covers 15 residues. Per germline, CDR1 KGHDR and CDR2 SFDVKD. V lost 5 bases and J 4 bases, leaving 16 bases between the germline ends. The CDR3 coding sequence is TGTGCCACCAGTGGTTATAGGGGTTCACGAGAGACCCAGTACTTC. Translated: CATSGYRGSRETQYF.

This clone was seen more than once but under ten times. The chain employs TRBV27 and TRBJ2-1; 14 bases are shared with TRBD2. The CDR3 sequence is 18 residues long. Germline CDR1 MNHEY, CDR2 SMNVEV (reference sequence). The ends lost 2 bases at V and 4 bases at J; junction bases unmatched: 7. CDR3 loop: CASSLVGTSGGWYNEQFF. The CDR3 region has the DNA TGTGCCAGCAGTTTAGTTGGGACTAGCGGGGGTTGGTACAATGAGCAGTTCTTC.

This sequence joins TRBV3-1 (or the pseudogene TRBV3-2) and TRBJ1-5; D not certain. The germline V gene encodes CDR1 LGHDT and CDR2 YNNKEL (reference sequence). Trimming cost V 3 bases and J 3 bases, with 15 bases left between them. The CDR3 runs 16 residues. The CDR3 DNA is TGTGCCAGCAGCCAGGGCTCGGCCGGTTCCAATCAGCCCCAGCATTTT. This codes for CASSQGSAGSNQPQHF.

The V gene is TRBV5-5, the J gene TRBJ2-3, with TRBD2 matching over 14 bases. The CDR3 contains 16 residues. The germline V gene encodes CDR1 SGHKS and CDR2 YYEKEE (reference sequence). With V trimmed by 3 bases and J by 4 bases, 4 bases remained unmatched. The CDR3 DNA sequence: TGTGCCAGCAGCTGGGAGGGACTAGCGGGGGCAGATACGCAGTATTTT. It encodes CASSWEGLAGADTQYF. Drawing the rest from reference TRBV5-5 and TRBJ2-3, the complete variable domain is DAGVTQSPTHLIKTRGQQVTLRCSPISGHKSVSWYQQVLGQGPQFIFQYYEKEERGRGNFPDRFSARQFPNYSSELNVNALLLGDSALYLCASSWEGLAGADTQYFGPGTRLTVL.

In the case of this clone: One junction end disagrees with the germline gene, perhaps due to a read error. The chain combines TRBV7-7 with TRBJ2-2; 9 bases agree with TRBD1. CDR3 length equals 16 residues. The germline V gene encodes CDR1 SSHAT and CDR2 FNYEAQ (reference sequence). The CDR3 sequence: CASSPRTGDNTGELFF. CDR3 DNA sequence: TGTGCTAGCAGCCCGAGGACAGGGGATAACACCGGGGAGCTGTTTTTT.

This sequence joins TRBV6-5 and TRBJ1-2; 8 nucleotides line up with TRBD1. The germline CDR1 and CDR2 sequences are MNHEY and SVGAGI. This CDR3 region has 15 residues. V trimming: 0 bases; J trimming: 7 bases; junction bases outside the gene matches: 7. CDR3 region: CASSYSTRGQGGYTF. The CDR3 region has the DNA TGTGCCAGCAGTTACTCGACCAGGGGGCAAGGTGGCTACACCTTC.

The rearrangement links TRBV2 to TRBJ1-1, with 7 nucleotides matching TRBD1. V dropped 8 bases and J dropped 5; count of bases not matched to a gene: 11. The germline CDR1 and CDR2 sequences are SNHLY and FYNNEI. The CDR3 is 14 amino acids. The CDR3 DNA reads as TGTGCCAGCCAACCTCAGACAGGGAGGACTGAAGCTTTCTTT. Translating it yields CASQPQTGRTEAFF.